The 22 T cell receptor beta chains below all came from one sample that was sequenced in a study of T cell responses to AZD1222 COVID-19 vaccine. Clones were read by immunoSEQ multiplex PCR, and TCRdb kept only the in-frame ones, dropping some. The data contain some 170,000 clones, approximately 92% of them seen just once; the ten biggest clones take up roughly 1%. The input for sequencing was peripheral blood, taken 28 days after the second dose of the MenACWY control vaccine. All receptors come from an adult who received the MenACWY meningococcal vaccine as a control.

The chain has TRBV18 and TRBJ2-7; 10 nucleotides align to TRBD1. Germline V gene data show CDR1 as KGHSH and CDR2 as LQKENI. This CDR3 comprises 14 residues. V lost 6 bases, J lost 5 bases, and 7 bases stayed unmatched. CDR3 coding DNA: TGTGCCAGCTCCGGACAGGGGGGGGTGAACGAGCAGTACTTC. Its translation is CASSGQGGVNEQYF.

V usage is TRBV10-3 and J usage is TRBJ1-5; 8 bases align to TRBD1. The CDR3 has 14 residues. Looked up from germline, CDR1 is ENHRY and CDR2 is SYGVKD. V lost 6 bases and J lost 7; bases outside the gene matches: 8. In nucleotides, the CDR3 is TGTGCCATCAGGGGTCAGGGGGCGCGACAGCCCCAGCATTTT. Its protein is CAIRGQGARQPQHF.

The chain joins TRBV7-2 to TRBJ1-1; no definite D call. CDR3 length equals 14 residues. The ends were cut back, 5 bases at V and 5 bases at J, with 15 bases in the middle. Germline V CDR1 and CDR2: SGHTA, FQGNSA. In nucleotides, the CDR3 is TGTGCCAGCAGCCGCGGGGAGGGATTGACTGAAGCTTTCTTT. Its protein is CASSRGEGLTEAFF. The full variable domain, with the rest looked up from reference TRBV7-2 and TRBJ1-1, is GAGVSQSPSNKVTEKGKDVELRCDPISGHTALYWYRQSLGQGLEFLIYFQGNSAPDKSGLPSDRFSAERTGGSVSTLTIQRTQQEDSAVYLCASSRGEGLTEAFFGQGTRLTVV.

The sample holds a few counts of this clone. The chain is built from TRBV12-3 or TRBV12-4 and TRBJ2-7, with TRBD1 matching 8 bases. This CDR3 comprises 12 residues. V lost 10 bases to trimming and J lost 5 bases; unmatched junction nucleotides: 7. The CDR3 DNA reads as TGTGCCACCCGGGACAGGTCACACGAGCAGTACTTC. Protein product: CATRDRSHEQYF.

The chain recombines TRBV3-1 (or the pseudogene TRBV3-2) with TRBJ2-3; 11 nucleotides agree with TRBD2. This CDR3 contains 18 residues. The germline V gene has CDR1 LGHDT and CDR2 YNNKEL (reference sequence). The V gene end was trimmed by 5 bases and the J gene end by 2 bases; junction bases not matched to a gene: 12. CDR3 residues: CASSWLSGGASLTDTQYF. The CDR3 DNA reads TGTGCCAGCAGCTGGCTTAGCGGGGGGGCGTCCCTCACAGATACGCAGTATTTT.

This rearrangement joins TRBV12-3 or TRBV12-4 to TRBJ1-2; D possibly corresponds to TRBD1 (6 bases). V was trimmed by 5 bases and J by 4 bases, leaving 11 bases between them. This CDR3 spans 13 amino acids. CDR3 protein: CASSGGLGYGYTF. Here the CDR3 DNA reads TGTGCCAGCAGTGGGGGGCTCGGCTATGGCTACACCTTC.

The CDR3 loop is CASSSIAGTDTQYF. CDR3 bases: TGTGCCAGCAGCTCCATAGCGGGCACAGATACGCAGTATTTT. The chain recombines TRBV7-6 with TRBJ2-3, with TRBD2 as a possible D gene (6 bases). The CDR3 loop spans 14 amino acids. The germline V gene has CDR1 SGHVS and CDR2 FNYEAQ. Trimming stripped 4 bases from V and 1 base from J, with 9 bases between.

This chain links TRBV2 with TRBJ1-2; perhaps TRBD1 as D (5 bases). The CDR3 sequence is 12 residues long. With 6 bases removed from V and 8 bases from J, the gap between germline ends came to 13 bases. Germline assignment: CDR1 SNHLY and CDR2 FYNNEI. CDR3 region: CASRRDQDGYTF. For the CDR3, the DNA is TGTGCCAGCAGAAGGGACCAGGACGGCTACACCTTC.

Comment on this clone: Additional DNA sequences in this sample encode the identical CDR3. The rearrangement joins TRBV5-1 to TRBJ1-4; D is unclear. From germline, CDR1 is SGHRS and CDR2 YFSETQ. Trimming left V 1 base short and J 0 bases short, with 7 bases between. CDR3 length: 15 amino acids. For the CDR3, the DNA is TGCGCCAGCAGCTTGTCGGGAGCAACTAATGAAAAACTGTTTTTT. It codes for CASSLSGATNEKLFF.

The rearrangement links TRBV19 to TRBJ2-7; D may be TRBD1 or TRBD2 (5 bases each). The V gene lost 7 bases and the J gene lost 5 bases, with 21 bases spanning the gap. This CDR3 is built from 15 residues. The V gene's germline CDR1 is LNHDA and CDR2 SQIVND (reference sequence). CDR3 residues: CASTFTGDPRDEQYF. CDR3 nucleotides: TGTGCCAGTACCTTTACCGGGGACCCGAGGGACGAGCAGTACTTC.

The genes are TRBV19 and TRBJ1-3; the D gene is possibly TRBD1 (5 bases). V gave up 2 bases and J gave up 0 bases, with 14 bases separating them. The CDR3 consists of 17 residues. Germline V gene data show CDR1 as LNHDA and CDR2 as SQIVND (reference sequence). CDR3 in amino acids: CASSIKGPRSSGNTIYF. The CDR3, as DNA: TGTGCCAGTAGTATAAAGGGACCAAGGTCCTCTGGAAACACCATATATTTT.

The chain links TRBV28 to TRBJ1-3; D is unresolved. The CDR3 has 12 amino acids. CDR1 and CDR2 from the germline V gene are MDHEN and SYDVKM. V lost 10 bases, J lost 0 bases, and 7 bases lay in between. The CDR3 is CATRLSGNTIYF. The CDR3 DNA follows: TGTGCCACGCGCCTCTCTGGAAACACCATATATTTT. The variable domain in full, with the rest retrieved from reference TRBV28 and TRBJ1-3, is DVKVTQSSRYLVKRTGEKVFLECVQDMDHENMFWYRQDPGLGLRLIYFSYDVKMKEKGDIPEGYSVSREKKERFSLILESASTNQTSMYLCATRLSGNTIYFGEGSWLTVV.

The chain joins TRBV4-3 to TRBJ2-3; 14 positions match TRBD2. CDR1 LGHNA and CDR2 YSLEER come from the germline V gene. The junction had 10 bases not matched to a gene; V was cut back by 1 base and J by 1 base. This CDR3 comprises 20 residues. The DNA for the CDR3 is TGCGCCAGCAGCCAAGTAATGGGACTAGCGGGGGCGCATCGCACAGATACGCAGTATTTT. Amino acids: CASSQVMGLAGAHRTDTQYF.

The chain is built from TRBV2 and TRBJ1-1; D may be TRBD1 (5 bases). Germline loops: CDR1 SNHLY, CDR2 FYNNEI. V gave up 9 bases and J gave up 4 bases, with 12 bases separating them. The length of the CDR3 is 12 residues. DNA for the CDR3: TGTGCCAGGTTGACAGTTGGCACTGAAGCTTTCTTT. Protein sequence: CARLTVGTEAFF.

A note on this clone: Other DNA sequences in the sample encode the same CDR3. The chain uses TRBV7-9 and TRBJ2-2; no firm D call. Deletions cut 6 bases from V and 1 base from J, with 3 bases between. CDR1 is SEHNR and CDR2 is FQNEAQ in the germline V gene (reference sequence). The CDR3 loop spans 12 amino acids. Here the CDR3 DNA reads TGTGCCAGCAGTTTGAACACCGGGGAGCTGTTTTTT. Translated: CASSLNTGELFF.

The rearrangement uses TRBV15 and TRBJ1-1, with D unresolved. CDR1 and CDR2 from the germline V gene are LNHNV and YYDKDF (reference sequence). V lost 0 bases and J 0 bases, leaving 14 bases between the germline ends. CDR3 size: 17 residues. DNA of the CDR3: TGTGCCACCAGCAGAGATTACAGAGCTGCGATGAACACTGAAGCTTTCTTT. This encodes CATSRDYRAAMNTEAFF.

This chain joins TRBV6-5 and TRBJ1-6; the match to TRBD1 covers 7 bases. The V gene's germline CDR1 is MNHEY and CDR2 SVGAGI. CDR3 length equals 16 residues. Trimming at V came to 0 bases and at J to 9 bases, leaving 8 bases not matched to a gene. CDR3 loop: CASSYSGGRDSSPLHF. CDR3 nucleotide sequence: TGTGCCAGCAGTTACTCGGGGGGCCGGGACAGTTCACCCCTCCACTTT.

V gene TRBV6-5 combines with J gene TRBJ1-6; D gene ambiguous. The CDR3 contains 13 residues. V lost 5 bases and J 10 bases, leaving 12 bases between the germline ends. The germline gives CDR1 MNHEY, CDR2 SVGAGI. The CDR3 protein is CASSPRGVSPLHF. In DNA, the CDR3 is TGTGCCAGCAGTCCCCGGGGAGTATCACCCCTCCACTTT.

The chain couples TRBV4-1 to TRBJ2-5; TRBD2 is a possible D gene (5 bases). V lost 1 base to trimming and J lost 1 base, with 7 bases between them. CDR1 MGHRA and CDR2 YSYEKL come from the germline V gene. The CDR3 is 14 amino acids. The CDR3: CASSQVSAQETQYF. DNA of the CDR3: TGCGCCAGCAGCCAAGTTAGCGCCCAAGAGACCCAGTACTTC.

The chain is built from TRBV5-6 and TRBJ1-2; possibly TRBD1 for D (5 bases). This CDR3 is 15 amino acids long. Trimming removed 0 bases at V and 4 bases at J, with 13 bases between. The germline V gene encodes CDR1 SGHDT and CDR2 YYEEEE. CDR3 sequence: CASSLVQGYTYGYTF. In DNA, the CDR3 is TGTGCCAGCAGCTTGGTCCAGGGATATACCTATGGCTACACCTTC.

The chain joins TRBV30 to TRBJ1-4; possible D gene TRBD1, 5 bases. Germline V CDR1 and CDR2: GTSNPN, SVGIG (reference sequence). The CDR3 totals 12 residues. The CDR3 loop is CAHRDSSSKLFF. The DNA of the CDR3 is TGTGCACACCGGGACTCCTCTTCGAAACTGTTTTTT.

The rearrangement links TRBV28 to TRBJ1-2; D not resolved. V shed 10 bases and J shed 1 base, with 25 bases lying between them. The CDR3 runs to 17 residues. Germline V lookup: CDR1 MDHEN, CDR2 SYDVKM. The CDR3 DNA follows: TGTGCCACCACGGGGTCGGGTGCTGATTACTTTAACTATGGCTACACCTTC. This encodes CATTGSGADYFNYGYTF.